The clone carrying this T cell receptor (beta chain) showed up just a few times. The antigen remains unidentified. Trimming left V 6 bases short and J 3 bases short, with 14 bases between. CDR1 MDHEN and CDR2 SYDVKM come from the germline V gene. This CDR3 is 14 amino acids long. The library protocol tagged individual cDNA molecules with unique molecular identifiers. TCRdb recomputed calls from the 5' RACE reads with MiXCR, one row per CDR3 protein. There are roughly 99,000 distinct CDR3 sequences in the sample; over 8.5% occur only once, and 6.5% to 8% lies in the top ten. The sample belongs to a study of early T cells in non-severe SARS-CoV-2 infection. For the study at large: Bulk RNA isolated from unsorted whole blood underwent sequencing; chains were not paired. Study results and caveats: CD4 and private specificities were missed by VDJdb matching, which favored anti-spike CD8 responses.

The clonotype originates from an adult who was a healthcare worker with PCR-confirmed SARS-CoV-2 infection or an uninfected control (not recorded which). The chain couples TRBV28 to TRBJ1-2; D gene uncertain. What was sequenced was whole blood. The CDR3 DNA sequence: TGTGCCAGCAGACCCCCCAATAGAGACTATGGCTACACCTTC. Protein: CASRPPNRDYGYTF.